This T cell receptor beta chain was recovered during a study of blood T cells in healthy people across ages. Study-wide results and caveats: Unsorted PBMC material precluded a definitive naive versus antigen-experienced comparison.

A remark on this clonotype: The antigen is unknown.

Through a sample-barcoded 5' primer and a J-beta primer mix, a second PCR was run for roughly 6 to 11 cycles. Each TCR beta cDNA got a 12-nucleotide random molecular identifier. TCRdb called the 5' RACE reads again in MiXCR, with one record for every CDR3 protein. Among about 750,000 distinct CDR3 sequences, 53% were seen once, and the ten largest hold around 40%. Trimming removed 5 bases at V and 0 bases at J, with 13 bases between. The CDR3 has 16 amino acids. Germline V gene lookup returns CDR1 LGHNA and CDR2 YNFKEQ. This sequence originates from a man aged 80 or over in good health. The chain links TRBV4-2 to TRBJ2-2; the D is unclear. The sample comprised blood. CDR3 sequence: CASSSVGSANTGELFF. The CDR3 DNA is TGTGCCAGCAGCTCGGTGGGCAGCGCGAACACCGGGGAGCTGTTTTTT.